The 14 T cell receptor beta chains below were found in one sample sequenced in a study of T cells in narcolepsy. Generated by immunoSEQ multiplex PCR, the TCRdb table keeps only in-frame clones and is missing some. Of tens of thousands of clones in the sample, about 76% are singletons; the top ten hold approximately 1%. The sequenced sample was CD45RA- memory CD4+ T cells from PBMCs. The receptors were sampled from a human donor with narcolepsy.

Only one count was recorded for this clone. The rearrangement links TRBV10-3 to TRBJ2-2; possible D gene TRBD1, 6 bases. The V end lost 4 bases, the J end lost 0 bases, and 12 bases lay between the germline ends. This CDR3 is built from 16 residues. Germline V gives CDR1 ENHRY, CDR2 SYGVKD. The CDR3 DNA reads as TGTGCCATCAGTGGCGGACAGCCCGCGAACACCGGGGAGCTGTTTTTT. It codes for CAISGGQPANTGELFF.

The gene calls are TRBV7-9 and TRBJ1-6, with unresolved D. Germline assignment: CDR1 SEHNR and CDR2 FQNEAQ (reference sequence). Trimming removed 6 bases from V and 7 bases from J, with 10 bases in between. There are 13 residues in the CDR3. The CDR3 loop reads CASRRGQNSPLHF. CDR3 sequence (DNA): TGTGCCAGCAGGCGAGGGCAAAATTCACCCCTCCACTTT.

The CDR3 loop reads CASSPNLLGEQFF. The CDR3 region has the DNA TGTGCCAGCAGCCCAAACCTCCTCGGTGAGCAGTTCTTC. The chain joins TRBV7-3 to TRBJ2-1; no reliable D call. CDR1 SGHTA and CDR2 FQGTGA come from the germline V gene. The CDR3 sequence is 13 residues long. V lost 5 bases and J 9 bases, leaving 14 bases between the germline ends.

The chain is built from TRBV7-2 and TRBJ1-3; D might be TRBD1 (6 bases). The CDR3 is 19 residues long. Trimming took 2 bases from V and 0 from J, leaving 20 bases between them. Germline V gene sequence: CDR1 SGHTA, CDR2 FQGNSA. Here the CDR3 DNA reads TGTGCCAGCAGCTTAATCAGGGGCGCCACCTCGGTCTCTGGAAACACCATATATTTT. Translation: CASSLIRGATSVSGNTIYF.

The genes are TRBV7-3 and TRBJ1-1; perhaps TRBD1 as D (5 bases). Germline V lookup: CDR1 SGHTA, CDR2 FQGTGA. CDR3 length: 14 residues. The ends were cut back, 4 bases at V and 3 bases at J, with 12 bases in the middle. CDR3 DNA sequence: TGTGCCAGCAGCTCCGATCAGGGTCACACTGAAGCTTTCTTT. Translation: CASSSDQGHTEAFF.

This clone was found a few times. The rearrangement uses TRBV6-6 and TRBJ1-4; 9 positions match TRBD1. This CDR3 contains 16 residues. The V gene end was trimmed by 0 bases and the J gene end by 13 bases; junction bases not matched to a gene: 12. Looked up from germline, CDR1 is MNHNY and CDR2 is SVGAGI (reference sequence). The CDR3, as DNA: TGTGCCAGCAGTTACTCCCAACCGGGACAGGGAAATAGACTGTTTTTT. As protein: CASSYSQPGQGNRLFF.

This rearrangement joins TRBV5-4 to TRBJ2-1, with TRBD2 as a possible D gene (5 bases). Trimming cost V 1 base and J 0 bases, with 8 bases left between them. This CDR3 spans 15 amino acids. Germline CDR1 and CDR2: SGHNT and YYREEE (reference sequence). DNA of the CDR3: TGTGCCAGCAGCTTGACGGGGAGCTCCTACAATGAGCAGTTCTTC. Translation: CASSLTGSSYNEQFF. The whole variable domain, filled in from reference TRBV5-4 and TRBJ2-1, reads ETGVTQSPTHLIKTRGQQVTLRCSSQSGHNTVSWYQQALGQGPQFIFQYYREEENGRGNFPPRFSGLQFPNYSSELNVNALELDDSALYLCASSLTGSSYNEQFFGPGTRLTVL.

CDR3 protein: CATRTVNTEAFF. DNA for the CDR3: TGTGCCACCCGGACAGTGAACACTGAAGCTTTCTTT. This chain joins TRBV27 and TRBJ1-1, with D perhaps TRBD1 (6 bases). This CDR3 comprises 12 residues. CDR1 and CDR2 from the germline V gene are MNHEY and SMNVEV (reference sequence). Trimming removed 10 bases at V and 0 bases at J, with 9 bases between.

This chain connects TRBV5-1 to TRBJ2-3, with TRBD1 as a possible D gene (5 bases). CDR1 and CDR2 (germline): SGHRS, YFSETQ. The CDR3 covers 13 residues. The germline V and J ends were trimmed by 1 base and 5 bases, with 8 bases remaining between them. Here the CDR3 DNA reads TGCGCCAGCAGCTTGTCCCAGGGAGATACGCAGTATTTT. Its protein product is CASSLSQGDTQYF.

The chain is built from TRBV27 and TRBJ2-7, with 10 bases identical to TRBD2. CDR1 and CDR2 (germline): MNHEY, SMNVEV (reference sequence). The CDR3 covers 14 residues. The ends lost 6 bases at V and 1 base at J; junction bases unmatched: 3. CDR3 DNA sequence: TGTGCCAGCAGACCTAGCGGGAGTTCCTACGAGCAGTACTTC. Protein product: CASRPSGSSYEQYF.

The chain combines TRBV5-8 with TRBJ1-4; D ambiguous. Germline loops: CDR1 SGHTS, CDR2 YDEGEE. V lost 3 bases, J lost 1 base, and 10 bases lay in between. The CDR3 is made up of 15 amino acids. As DNA, the CDR3 is TGTGCCAGCAGCTACCAGAGAATAACTAATGAAAAACTGTTTTTT. Protein product: CASSYQRITNEKLFF.

The chain links TRBV20-1 to TRBJ2-1, with D uncertain. This CDR3 region has 11 residues. The germline V and J ends were trimmed by 6 bases and 8 bases, with 11 bases remaining between them. Germline CDR1 and CDR2: DFQATT and SNEGSKA (reference sequence). The CDR3: CSAEGWDEQFF. CDR3 coding DNA: TGCAGTGCCGAAGGTTGGGATGAGCAGTTCTTC.

The chain couples TRBV19 to TRBJ2-7, with TRBD1 identical over 7 bases. Germline V gene sequence: CDR1 LNHDA, CDR2 SQIVND (reference sequence). The CDR3 is 12 amino acids. V shed 10 bases, J shed 6 bases, and the junction held 9 bases outside the gene matches. As DNA, the CDR3 is TGTGCCACGACAGGGCCAGGGGTCGAGCAGTACTTC. Its translation: CATTGPGVEQYF.

V gene TRBV18 combines with J gene TRBJ1-1; D gene uncertain. The CDR3 runs to 14 residues. The germline gives CDR1 KGHSH, CDR2 LQKENI. The V end was cut by 0 bases, the J end by 1 base, with 6 bases between. In DNA, the CDR3 is TGTGCCAGCTCACCACCGTGGGGGAACACTGAAGCTTTCTTT. Encoded protein: CASSPPWGNTEAFF.